Many counts were recorded for the clone carrying this T cell receptor (beta chain). TCRdb used MiXCR to reprocess the 5' RACE reads, holding one entry per CDR3 protein. The profile shows 170,000 or so distinct CDR3 sequences, 6.2% of them singletons. The record originates from a study of T cells after yellow fever vaccination. The wider study: SMART-Seq v4 Ultra Low Input handled preparation of low-cell-number fractions.

The V end lost 5 bases, the J end lost 3 bases, and 14 bases lay between the germline ends. The CDR3 is made up of 15 amino acids. Germline V gene sequence: CDR1 SGHAT, CDR2 FQNNGV. The sample here was CD4+ T cells sorted from PBMCs, taken on the day of the first yellow fever vaccination. The chain combines TRBV11-2 with TRBJ2-1, with D maybe TRBD2 (5 bases). This TCR was recovered from a man between 18 and 35 years old who received the YFV17D yellow fever vaccine. Written as DNA, the CDR3 is TGTGCCAGCAGCAGAGGGAGCCTAGGCTACAATGAGCAGTTCTTC. As protein: CASSRGSLGYNEQFF.